This T cell receptor (beta chain) was sequenced in a study of T-cell memory formation after mild COVID-19. There are many counts of this clonotype. 5'RACE primed at constant segments yielded TCR alpha and TCR beta cDNA libraries bearing sample barcodes and UMIs. TCRdb independently ran MiXCR on the 5' RACE reads; one entry per CDR3 protein. This table has roughly 610,000 distinct CDR3 sequences, around 16% appearing once. The V gene's germline CDR1 is LGHNA and CDR2 YSLEER. The trim removed 0 bases at V and 3 bases at J, leaving 3 bases unmatched. CDR3 length equals 16 residues. Specimen: PBMCs or a T cell subset sorted from them (not recorded which). The TCR was taken from an adult woman who had mild COVID-19 (a few samples of this study predate the infection). Cell type and time point are not known. The chain recombines TRBV4-3 with TRBJ2-7; TRBD2 matches 12 bases. CDR3 bases: TGCGCCAGCAGCCAAGATCGACTAGCGGGAGTCTACGAGCAGTACTTC. Its translation is CASSQDRLAGVYEQYF.